The next 19 T cell receptor beta chains were all read from a single sample in a study of cytomegalovirus exposure and HLA in healthy donors (dated by TCRdb to the late 2010s). The library was generated by the immunoSEQ multiplex PCR assay. For the multiplex PCR, a mixture combining 60 forward primers for TCR Vbeta segments and 13 reverse primers for TCR Jbeta segments was used. TCRdb carries this immuneACCESS record with in-frame sequences only. Its versions omit some clonotypes, under half of them owing to an unresolved V gene in the studies checked, with the rest unexplained. The sample table contains fewer than 200,000 clones; only one count was recorded for about 80% of them. The ten largest account for about 4.3% of the sample. What was sequenced was PBMCs. The source is a man younger than 45 in good health and CMV-seronegative.

The J gene is TRBJ1-5, the V gene TRBV28; TRBD1 aligns across 10 bases. V lost 6 bases, J lost 1 base, and 9 bases stayed unmatched. This CDR3 contains 17 residues. CDR1 is MDHEN and CDR2 is SYDVKM in the germline V gene. CDR3 coding DNA: TGTGCCAGCAGGCCGCCCGGGACAGGGGACAGCAATCAGCCCCAGCATTTT. It codes for CASRPPGTGDSNQPQHF.

The chain links TRBV7-3 to TRBJ2-1; 8 bases line up with TRBD1. Unmatched junction bases numbered 5, after V lost 4 bases and J lost 12 bases. The CDR3 is made up of 12 amino acids. Germline loops: CDR1 SGHTA, CDR2 FQGTGA. The CDR3 bases are TGTGCCAGCAGCTCCCCCGGGACAGGGCAGTTCTTC. Translating it yields CASSSPGTGQFF.

The CDR3 loop is CASSFPQGSGTDTQYF. The CDR3 nucleotides read TGTGCCAGCAGCTTTCCACAGGGAAGTGGCACAGATACGCAGTATTTT. This chain joins TRBV7-9 and TRBJ2-3, with D possibly matching TRBD1 (6 bases). The germline gives CDR1 SEHNR, CDR2 FQNEAQ (reference sequence). The CDR3 has 16 amino acids. V was shortened by 3 bases and J by 1 base, with 14 bases between the two germline ends. The full variable domain, with the rest looked up from reference TRBV7-9 and TRBJ2-3, is DTGVSQNPRHKITKRGQNVTFRCDPISEHNRLYWYRQTLGQGPEFLTYFQNEAQLEKSRLLSDRFSAERPKGSFSTLEIQRTEQGDSAMYLCASSFPQGSGTDTQYFGPGTRLTVL.

This clone was seen more than once but under ten times. The chain links TRBV9 to TRBJ2-2; TRBD2 matches at 12 bases. The length of the CDR3 is 16 residues. From germline, CDR1 is SGDLS and CDR2 YYNGEE. J gave up 3 bases and V 3 bases, and 3 bases lay outside the gene matches. CDR3 sequence (DNA): TGTGCCAGCAGCGCAGGACTAGCGGGGTACACCGGGGAGCTGTTTTTT. Its translation: CASSAGLAGYTGELFF. Complete variable domain (other parts from reference TRBV9 and TRBJ2-2): DSGVTQTPKHLITATGQRVTLRCSPRSGDLSVYWYQQSLDQGLQFLIQYYNGEERAKGNILERFSAQQFPDLHSELNLSSLELGDSALYFCASSAGLAGYTGELFFGEGSRLTVL.

This chain connects TRBV4-3 to TRBJ1-4; D perhaps matches TRBD1 (6 bases). V dropped 1 base and J dropped 8 bases, with 14 bases sitting between them. CDR1 is LGHNA and CDR2 is YSLEER in the germline V gene. The CDR3 covers 15 residues. This CDR3 reads CASSQVGGGHEKLFF. Written as DNA, the CDR3 is TGCGCCAGCAGCCAAGTTGGGGGGGGGCACGAAAAACTGTTTTTT.

This rearrangement joins TRBV5-1 to TRBJ2-1; 7 bases are a match to TRBD2. The CDR3 extends over 16 amino acids. Germline V gives CDR1 SGHRS, CDR2 YFSETQ. With 0 bases clipped from V and 7 bases from J, the junction kept 10 bases outside the gene matches. The CDR3 is CASSLEGLAATNEQFF. CDR3 in DNA: TGCGCCAGCAGCTTGGAGGGTCTAGCGGCCACAAATGAGCAGTTCTTC.

V gene TRBV11-2 combines with J gene TRBJ2-7, with 8 bases that match TRBD2. Looked up from germline, CDR1 is SGHAT and CDR2 is FQNNGV. The CDR3 contains 14 residues. V was pared by 5 bases and J by 4 bases, with 7 bases of the junction left unmatched. The CDR3 region has the DNA TGTGCCAGCAGCCGGCAGGCGGGGGGATACGAGCAGTACTTC. Amino acids: CASSRQAGGYEQYF.

This clone was counted a few times. The V gene is TRBV7-8, the J gene TRBJ2-1; 7 bases align to TRBD2. CDR1 is SGHVS, CDR2 FQNEAQ, per germline. Trimming took 5 bases from V and 2 from J; bases not matched to a gene: 0. CDR3 length equals 13 residues. CDR3: CASSGLAYNEQFF. CDR3 sequence (DNA): TGTGCCAGCAGCGGACTAGCCTACAATGAGCAGTTCTTC.

V gene TRBV5-4 combines with J gene TRBJ1-1; D unclear. The V end lost 3 bases, the J end lost 10 bases, and 13 bases lay between the germline ends. The CDR3 loop spans 12 amino acids. The V gene's germline CDR1 is SGHNT and CDR2 YYREEE (reference sequence). CDR3 sequence (DNA): TGTGCCAGCAGCTCCGGAGAGGGAAGAGCTTTCTTT. Translated: CASSSGEGRAFF.

The rearrangement uses TRBV5-1 and TRBJ1-2; D possibly corresponds to TRBD1 (6 bases). The CDR3 consists of 13 residues. The V end lost 4 bases, the J end lost 6 bases, and 13 bases lay between the germline ends. Germline V CDR1 and CDR2: SGHRS, YFSETQ. CDR3 sequence (DNA): TGCGCCAGCAGCCCCCGGGACAAAGATGGCTACACCTTC. Encoded protein: CASSPRDKDGYTF.

V gene TRBV18 combines with J gene TRBJ2-7; possible D gene TRBD1, 6 bases. Trimming shortened V by 6 bases and J by 2 bases, and 11 bases separated the two germline ends. The CDR3 is 13 residues long. Germline CDR1 and CDR2: KGHSH and LQKENI. This CDR3 is CASSAGVTYEQYF. CDR3 sequence (DNA): TGTGCCAGCTCTGCAGGGGTTACCTACGAGCAGTACTTC.

This clone appeared a single time. The chain employs TRBV21-1 and TRBJ2-7; the D call of TRBD2 is as the table states it, not checked on the DNA. TRBV21-1 is a recognized pseudogene. CDR3 length: 17 residues. The DNA for the CDR3 is TGTGCCAGCAGCAAACGCAAGAAGACGAGGAGCTCCTACGAGCAGTACTTC. This gives the protein CASSKRKKTRSSYEQYF.

V is TRBV14 and J is TRBJ2-3; 8 nucleotides align to TRBD2. The V gene end was trimmed by 2 bases and the J gene end by 5 bases; junction bases not matched to a gene: 6. CDR3 length: 15 amino acids. Germline values: CDR1 SGHDN, CDR2 FVKESK. CDR3 loop: CASSQSSGNIDTQYF. The CDR3 coding sequence is TGTGCCAGCAGCCAAAGTAGCGGGAACATAGATACGCAGTATTTT.

This chain uses TRBV7-2 with TRBJ2-1; 12 bases match TRBD2. The V gene's germline CDR1 is SGHTA and CDR2 FQGNSA. V shed 3 bases, J shed 8 bases, and the junction held 5 bases outside the gene matches. This CDR3 comprises 15 residues. CDR3 bases: TGTGCCAGCAGCTTGACTAGCGGGAGTACCTATGAGCAGTTCTTC. Translated: CASSLTSGSTYEQFF.

This rearrangement joins TRBV19 to TRBJ2-7, with TRBD2 as a possible D gene (6 bases). The germline V gene has CDR1 LNHDA and CDR2 SQIVND (reference sequence). The CDR3 spans 15 residues. The germline V and J ends were trimmed by 3 bases and 3 bases, with 15 bases remaining between them. CDR3 in amino acids: CASSITLSGGYEQYF. CDR3 nucleotide sequence: TGTGCCAGTAGTATTACCCTATCCGGGGGCTACGAGCAGTACTTC.

The V and J genes are TRBV14 and TRBJ1-2, with 7 bases aligning to TRBD1. CDR1 and CDR2 from the germline V gene are SGHDN and FVKESK. V lost 4 bases and J lost 2; bases outside the gene matches: 7. This CDR3 has 15 residues. The CDR3 is CASSPRTDRNYGYTF. The CDR3 nucleotides read TGTGCCAGCAGCCCTCGTACGGACAGGAACTATGGCTACACCTTC.

The rearrangement links TRBV28 to TRBJ1-2; D perhaps matches TRBD1 (6 bases). V was shortened by 3 bases and J by 6 bases, with 8 bases between the two germline ends. CDR3 length: 12 amino acids. Germline CDR1 is MDHEN and CDR2 is SYDVKM. The CDR3 region has the DNA TGTGCCAGCAGTTTGTACAGGGATGGCTACACCTTC. Encoded protein: CASSLYRDGYTF.

The rearrangement joins TRBV9 to TRBJ2-7, with 7 bases lining up with TRBD2. The V gene end was trimmed by 3 bases and the J gene end by 2 bases; junction bases not matched to a gene: 5. The CDR3 sequence is 14 residues long. The germline CDR1 and CDR2 sequences are SGDLS and YYNGEE. The CDR3 is CASSEGGSPYEQYF. CDR3 sequence (DNA): TGTGCCAGCAGCGAGGGCGGGAGCCCCTACGAGCAGTACTTC.

V usage is TRBV7-9 and J usage is TRBJ2-2; 10 nucleotides match TRBD2. Losses at the gene ends were 3 bases for V and 6 bases for J; bases not matched to a gene: 10. The germline gives CDR1 SEHNR, CDR2 FQNEAQ (reference sequence). The CDR3 is 17 amino acids. Here the CDR3 reads CASSFLSGRAGAGELFF. The CDR3, as DNA: TGTGCCAGCAGCTTTTTAAGCGGGAGGGCCGGGGCCGGGGAGCTGTTTTTT.